The entry below describes one T cell receptor beta chain. What it binds is unknown. This entry comes from a study of T cell repertoires in cytomegalovirus infection. Looking at the study overall: Evidence of both CMV infection and a matching HLA type came from public TCR beta signatures.

The CDR3 extends over 17 amino acids. V was pared by 5 bases and J by 2 bases, with 13 bases of the junction left unmatched. Germline lookup yields CDR1 MDHEN and CDR2 SYDVKM. In TCRdb, the reads were re-called with MiXCR into one record per CDR3 protein. The sample consists of roughly 760,000 distinct CDR3 sequences, 35% of them appearing once. General study results and limits: Dominating the ex vivo response were TCR beta clonotypes that were CMV-specific and HLA-C-restricted.

This chain joins TRBV28 and TRBJ2-5, with 8 nucleotides matching TRBD1. Sequencing was done on a sample of PBMCs. This receptor was obtained from a human donor in good health (CMV status not recorded). Some clones in this sample may be carry-over from other donors' samples. CDR3 sequence: CASSPPAGGRQQETQYF. CDR3 DNA: TGTGCCAGCAGTCCACCCGCAGGGGGCCGCCAGCAAGAGACCCAGTACTTC.